The clone carrying this TCR beta chain has at least ten counts. No antigen is known for it. These data originate in a study of metastatic and nonmetastatic thyroid tumors. Looking at the study overall: For malignant and benign thyroid patients, tumor or nodule tissue and blood were the sources whose repertoires were compared.

Notes on the study in general: Reported TCR beta diversity, measured in blood and tumor, was significantly higher for malignant thyroid tumors than for benign nodules.

Until they underwent thyroid surgery, no patient had received any treatment. Per the authors' pipeline: The study's classifier, a distant-metastasis tool for papillary thyroid cancer, was built using CDR3 differences across clinicopathological groups. Through MiXCR, TCRdb re-clonotyped the PCR reads. The V and J calls and clone size are TCRdb's, not the authors'. The sample contains tens of thousands of clones, 10% to 15% of which appear only once. The germline CDR1 and CDR2 sequences are LNHDA and SQIVND (reference sequence). Trimming shortened V by 7 bases and J by 1 base, and 16 bases separated the two germline ends. The CDR3 is 15 amino acids.

Sequences were obtained from blood. The TCR comes from a female donor with papillary thyroid cancer or a benign thyroid nodule (not recorded which). Some clones in this sample may be carry-over from other donors' samples. This chain uses TRBV19 with TRBJ1-1; D might be TRBD1 (5 bases). The CDR3 DNA reads as TGTGCCAGTACCCACCATGACAGTACGAACACTGAAGCTTTCTTT. This gives the protein CASTHHDSTNTEAFF.